This T cell receptor beta chain stems from a study of T-cell reconstitution after alpha-beta-depleted transplantation in children. Study outcomes and limitations: Among T cells one year after transplant, newly produced cells accounted for most counts and diversity. Expanded graft clones, several hundred of them, were reportedly the source of alpha-beta T cells about two months after transplant. Surviving recipient T cells and thymic progenitors accounted for the high day-60 TCRbeta diversity observed in some patients.

There are many counts of this clonotype. Its matching antigen is unknown. Preparing the TCRbeta library involved the use of unique molecular identifiers. Via MiXCR, TCRdb re-called the PCR reads, giving one row per CDR3 protein. The sample yields over 100,000 distinct CDR3 sequences, 5% to 6% seen once. CDR1 KGHSH and CDR2 LQKENI come from the germline V gene. The CDR3 runs 16 residues. V lost 3 bases, J lost 5 bases, and 20 bases lay in between. J is TRBJ2-7 and V is TRBV18; possibly TRBD1 or TRBD2 for D (5 bases each). This receptor was obtained from a female patient between 2 and 15 years old who had a stem cell transplant for Fanconi anemia, so the T cells may come from the graft donor. The sample consisted of PBMCs, mostly from graft donor cells, taken 60 days after TCRalphabeta/CD19-depleted stem cell transplant. This CDR3 reads CASSPGRQPSWDEQYF. The CDR3 nucleotides are TGTGCCAGCTCACCGGGACGCCAACCATCGTGGGACGAGCAGTACTTC.